This T cell receptor beta chain was recorded in a study of monozygotic twins with cystic fibrosis. General observations from the study: Low clonality (median around 0.0095) suggested a mostly naive repertoire.

The assay was immunoSEQ multiplex PCR, and TCRdb's table has in-frame clones only and misses some. The sample includes approximately 25,000 clones, under 95% of them seen just once. The ends were cut back, 6 bases at V and 4 bases at J, with 7 bases in the middle. The CDR3 runs to 11 residues. Germline lookup yields CDR1 MNHEY and CDR2 SMNVEV (reference sequence). Turning to this clone: Its specificity is unknown.

This sequence was found in a girl aged 2 to 9 with cystic fibrosis. Specimen: blood. The chain employs TRBV27 and TRBJ2-7; D is possibly TRBD1 (6 bases). The CDR3: CASSQGYEQYF. DNA of the CDR3: TGTGCCAGCAGCCAGGGGTACGAGCAGTACTTC.